This TCR beta chain was obtained from a study of identical twins. This CDR3 spans 17 amino acids. V was trimmed by 5 bases and J by 4 bases, leaving 23 bases between them. General study results and limits: Abundant cord blood beta clonotypes carried fewer insertions; memory repertoires showed none. Analyses of zero insertions could be partly confounded by invariant MAIT and iNKT cells.

Details on this clonotype: Its matching antigen is unknown.

One entry per CDR3 protein results from TCRdb running MiXCR on the 5' RACE reads. The sample lists 200,000 or so distinct CDR3 sequences; under 10% were seen once. All of the donors were Caucasians in good health. This same sample was also taken into another study, of yellow fever vaccine responses in identical twins.

Sample: memory (CD45RO+) T cells sorted from blood. The chain carries TRBV12-3 or TRBV12-4 and TRBJ1-2, with unresolved D. This receptor was obtained from a woman aged 18-35 years in good health. CDR3 in DNA: TGTGCCAGCAGTCGGTATCCCAATCCAGACCTCACCTATGGCTACACCTTC. The encoded protein is CASSRYPNPDLTYGYTF.